This TCR beta chain was recovered during a study of CD8+CD57+ T cells in acquired aplastic anemia. In patients chosen for sequencing, flow cytometry had shown CD8+CD57+ cell expansion. Each patient had severe acquired aplastic anemia. CDR3 and TCR beta VDJ profiling relied on genomic DNA as the template. Using its own MiXCR run on the reads, TCRdb lists one record per CDR3 protein. The table records around 170,000 distinct CDR3 sequences, approximately 51% of them present only once. The V gene's germline CDR1 is SGHNT and CDR2 YYREEE (reference sequence). Trimming removed 0 bases from V and 5 bases from J, with 15 bases in between. This CDR3 is built from 16 residues. This clonotype was counted ten times or more.

Material for sequencing was sorted CD4+, CD8+, or CD8+CD57+ T cells (not recorded which) from PBMCs. The sequence derives from a human donor with aplastic anemia. The genes are TRBV5-4 and TRBJ2-1; possibly TRBD2 for D (6 bases). The CDR3 DNA sequence: TGTGCCAGCAGCTTGGGGGCCGGGGCGGGGAACAATGAGCAGTTCTTC. It specifies CASSLGAGAGNNEQFF.